Shown below are 6 T cell receptor beta chains from a single sample sequenced in a study of T cells in localized non-small cell lung cancer. Assay used: immunoSEQ multiplex PCR; TCRdb lists only in-frame clones, some missing. The sample has around 20,000 clones; roughly nine tenths are singletons. Sequenced material: peripheral blood, taken before any cancer treatment. Receptors originate from a woman aged 35 to 69 with stage I lung adenocarcinoma.

The V gene is TRBV6-6, the J gene TRBJ1-3; D might be TRBD1 (5 bases). Trimming left V 2 bases short and J 4 bases short, with 6 bases between. The CDR3 runs 13 residues. CDR1 is MNHNY, CDR2 SVGAGI, per germline (reference sequence). Here the CDR3 reads CASSYEGGNTIYF. The DNA of the CDR3 is TGTGCCAGCAGTTACGAGGGGGGAAACACCATATATTTT.

The chain uses TRBV20-1 and TRBJ1-4; D perhaps matches TRBD1 (5 bases). The germline CDR1 and CDR2 sequences are DFQATT and SNEGSKA (reference sequence). The CDR3 extends over 11 amino acids. Trimming stripped 3 bases from V and 16 bases from J, with 15 bases between. The CDR3 DNA is TGCAGTGCTAGGGCGGGGGGTGGGGAGTTTTTT. Amino acids: CSARAGGGEFF.

The CDR3 protein is CATSKGDLQETQYF. The CDR3 DNA reads as TGTGCCACCAGCAAGGGGGACCTTCAAGAGACCCAGTACTTC. V and J are TRBV15 and TRBJ2-5; maybe TRBD1 (6 bases). The V gene's germline CDR1 is LNHNV and CDR2 YYDKDF (reference sequence). V lost 4 bases to trimming and J lost 2 bases, with 11 bases between them. The CDR3 runs to 14 residues.

The rearrangement links TRBV7-2 to TRBJ1-1, with D unclear. This CDR3 contains 16 residues. Germline V gene sequence: CDR1 SGHTA, CDR2 FQGNSA. V was trimmed by 4 bases and J by 2 bases, leaving 17 bases between them. The CDR3 loop is CASSSPGVLSNTEAFF. Here the CDR3 DNA reads TGTGCCAGCAGCTCTCCCGGTGTCCTGTCCAACACTGAAGCTTTCTTT.

The chain uses TRBV7-9 and TRBJ1-5; 7 bases are a match to TRBD1. V was pared by 5 bases and J by 1 base, with 2 bases of the junction left unmatched. Per germline, CDR1 SEHNR and CDR2 FQNEAQ (reference sequence). The CDR3 has 14 residues. CDR3: CASSLGQSNQPQHF. In nucleotides, the CDR3 is TGTGCCAGCAGCCTGGGACAGAGCAATCAGCCCCAGCATTTT.

The chain couples TRBV5-1 to TRBJ2-7, with D possibly being TRBD1 (7 bases). CDR3 length equals 15 residues. Germline values: CDR1 SGHRS, CDR2 YFSETQ. The V gene lost 0 bases and the J gene lost 5 bases, with 15 bases spanning the gap. The CDR3: CASSLAGGGRDEQYF. CDR3 bases: TGCGCCAGCAGCTTGGCCGGAGGGGGCCGAGACGAGCAGTACTTC.